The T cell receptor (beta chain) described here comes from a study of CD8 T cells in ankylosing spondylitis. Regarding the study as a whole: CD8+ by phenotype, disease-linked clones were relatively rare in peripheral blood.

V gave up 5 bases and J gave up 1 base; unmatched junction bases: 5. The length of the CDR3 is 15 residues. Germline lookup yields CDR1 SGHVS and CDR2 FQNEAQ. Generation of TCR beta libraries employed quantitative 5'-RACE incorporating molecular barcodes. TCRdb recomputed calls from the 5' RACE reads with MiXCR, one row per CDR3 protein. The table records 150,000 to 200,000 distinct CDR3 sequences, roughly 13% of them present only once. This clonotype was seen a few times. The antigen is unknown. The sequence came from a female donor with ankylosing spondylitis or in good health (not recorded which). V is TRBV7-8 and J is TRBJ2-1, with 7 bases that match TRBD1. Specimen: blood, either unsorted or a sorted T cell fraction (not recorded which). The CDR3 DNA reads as TGTGCCAGCAGCCAACAGGGGATTTCCTACAATGAGCAGTTCTTC. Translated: CASSQQGISYNEQFF.